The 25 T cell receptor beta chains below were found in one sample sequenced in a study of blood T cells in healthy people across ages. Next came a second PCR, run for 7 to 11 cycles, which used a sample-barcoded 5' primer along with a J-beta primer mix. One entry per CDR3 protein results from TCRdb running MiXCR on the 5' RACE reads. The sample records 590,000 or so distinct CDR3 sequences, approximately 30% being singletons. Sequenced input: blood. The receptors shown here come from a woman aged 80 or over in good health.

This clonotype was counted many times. CDR3 DNA: TGTGCCAGCATCCCCCGTGAGGGACAGAGATTCAATGAGCAGTTCTTC. Its translation: CASIPREGQRFNEQFF. The chain employs TRBV6-1 and TRBJ2-1; 7 bases fit TRBD1. This CDR3 region has 16 residues. The V and J ends lost 7 bases and 6 bases, in that order; junction bases with no gene match: 15. CDR1 is MNHNS and CDR2 is SASEGT in the germline V gene.

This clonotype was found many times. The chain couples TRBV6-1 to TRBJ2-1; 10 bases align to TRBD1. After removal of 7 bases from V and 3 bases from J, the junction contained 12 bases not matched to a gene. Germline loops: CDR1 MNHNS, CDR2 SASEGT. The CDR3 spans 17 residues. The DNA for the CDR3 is TGTGCCAGCACCGCTCTCCCCCGGGACAGGGGCTACAATGAGCAGTTCTTC. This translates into CASTALPRDRGYNEQFF.

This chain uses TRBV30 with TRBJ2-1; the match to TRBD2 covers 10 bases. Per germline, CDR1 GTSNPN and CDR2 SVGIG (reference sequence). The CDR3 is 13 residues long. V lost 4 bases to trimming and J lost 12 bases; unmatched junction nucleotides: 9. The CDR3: CAWTSGGPEGQFF. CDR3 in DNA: TGTGCCTGGACTAGCGGGGGCCCCGAGGGGCAGTTCTTC.

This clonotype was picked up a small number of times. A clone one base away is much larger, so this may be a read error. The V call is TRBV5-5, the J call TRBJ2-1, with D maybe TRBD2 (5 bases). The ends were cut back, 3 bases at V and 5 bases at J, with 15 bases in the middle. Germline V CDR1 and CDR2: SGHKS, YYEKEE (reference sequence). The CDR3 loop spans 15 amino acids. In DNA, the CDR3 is TGTGCCAGCAGCTCCCGCTCCTACGGGGACAATGAGCAGTTCTTC. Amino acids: CASSSRSYGDNEQFF.

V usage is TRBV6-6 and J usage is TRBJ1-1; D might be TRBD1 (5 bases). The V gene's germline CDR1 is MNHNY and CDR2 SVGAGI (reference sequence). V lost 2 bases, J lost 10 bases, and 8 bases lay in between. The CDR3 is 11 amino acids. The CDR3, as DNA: TGTGCCAGCAGTTACGGGGGGGGAGCTTTCTTT. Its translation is CASSYGGGAFF.

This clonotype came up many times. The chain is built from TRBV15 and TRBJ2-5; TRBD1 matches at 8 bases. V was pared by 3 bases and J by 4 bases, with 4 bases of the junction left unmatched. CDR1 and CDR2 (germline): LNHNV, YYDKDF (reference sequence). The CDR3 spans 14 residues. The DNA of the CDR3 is TGTGCCACCAGCAGGCTTGGACAGGGAGAGACCCAGTACTTC. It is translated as CATSRLGQGETQYF. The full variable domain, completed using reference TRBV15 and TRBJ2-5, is DAMVIQNPRYQVTQFGKPVTLSCSQTLNHNVMYWYQQKSSQAPKLLFHYYDKDFNNEADTPDNFQSRRPNTSFCFLDIRSPGLGDTAMYLCATSRLGQGETQYFGPGTRLLVL.

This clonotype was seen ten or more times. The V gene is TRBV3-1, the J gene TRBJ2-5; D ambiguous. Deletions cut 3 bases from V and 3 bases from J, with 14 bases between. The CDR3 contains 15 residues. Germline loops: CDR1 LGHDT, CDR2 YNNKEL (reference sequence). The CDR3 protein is CASSHFRATEETQYF. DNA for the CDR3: TGTGCCAGCAGCCACTTCCGTGCGACTGAAGAGACCCAGTACTTC.

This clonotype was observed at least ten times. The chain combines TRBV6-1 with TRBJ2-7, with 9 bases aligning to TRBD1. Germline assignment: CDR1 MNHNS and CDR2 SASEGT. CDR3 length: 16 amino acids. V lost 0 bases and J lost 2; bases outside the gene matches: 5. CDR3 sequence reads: CASSEAGQGIAYEQYF. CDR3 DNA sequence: TGTGCCAGCAGTGAAGCGGGACAGGGAATAGCCTACGAGCAGTACTTC.

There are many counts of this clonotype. The CDR3 nucleotides are TGTGCCAGCAGTGACTGGACTAGCGGGGTCGGGAACATTCAGTACTTC. It specifies CASSDWTSGVGNIQYF. The chain combines TRBV12-3 or TRBV12-4 with TRBJ2-4; 12 nucleotides match TRBD2. The CDR3 has 16 amino acids. Trimming removed 5 bases from V and 7 bases from J; junction bases left unmatched: 9.

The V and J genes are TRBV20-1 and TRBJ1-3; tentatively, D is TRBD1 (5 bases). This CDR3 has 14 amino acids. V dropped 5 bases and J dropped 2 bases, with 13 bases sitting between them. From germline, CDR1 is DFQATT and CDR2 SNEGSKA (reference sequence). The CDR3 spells CSAQDIQAGNTIYF. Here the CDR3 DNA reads TGCAGTGCTCAAGACATACAGGCTGGAAACACCATATATTTT.

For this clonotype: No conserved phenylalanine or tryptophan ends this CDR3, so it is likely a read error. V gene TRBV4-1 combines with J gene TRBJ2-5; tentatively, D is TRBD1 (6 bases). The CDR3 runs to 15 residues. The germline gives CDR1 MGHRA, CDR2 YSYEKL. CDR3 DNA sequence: TGCGCCAGCAGCCGGAGCAGTGGACAGCAAGGGACCCAGTACTCC. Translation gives CASSRSSGQQGTQYS.

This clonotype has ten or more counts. This CDR3 is CASSLNGQAEAFF. CDR3 DNA: TGTGCCAGCAGTTTAAACGGCCAGGCTGAAGCTTTCTTT. V gene TRBV12-3 or TRBV12-4 combines with J gene TRBJ1-1; D uncertain. The CDR3 totals 13 residues. Trimming left V 2 bases short and J 6 bases short, with 10 bases between.

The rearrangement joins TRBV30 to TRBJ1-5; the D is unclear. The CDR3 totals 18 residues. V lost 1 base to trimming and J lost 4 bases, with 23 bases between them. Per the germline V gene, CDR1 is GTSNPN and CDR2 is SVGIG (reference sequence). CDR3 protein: CAWSDPFPRKESNQPQHF. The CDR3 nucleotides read TGTGCCTGGAGTGATCCGTTCCCCAGGAAGGAGTCGAATCAGCCCCAGCATTTT.

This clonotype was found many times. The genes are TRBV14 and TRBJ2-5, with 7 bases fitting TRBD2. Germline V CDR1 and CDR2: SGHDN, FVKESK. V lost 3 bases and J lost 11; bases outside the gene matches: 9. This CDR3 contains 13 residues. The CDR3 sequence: CASSQAGVREQYF. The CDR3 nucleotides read TGTGCCAGCAGCCAGGCGGGGGTTAGGGAGCAGTACTTC.

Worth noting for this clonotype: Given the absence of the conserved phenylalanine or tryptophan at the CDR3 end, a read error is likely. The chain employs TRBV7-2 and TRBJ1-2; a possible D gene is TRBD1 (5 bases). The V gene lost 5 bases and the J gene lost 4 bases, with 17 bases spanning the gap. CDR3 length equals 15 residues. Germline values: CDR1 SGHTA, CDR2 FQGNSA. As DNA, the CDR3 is TGTACCAGCAGCCCCAATCCGGGACTGGGCTATGGCTACACCTAC. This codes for CTSSPNPGLGYGYTY.

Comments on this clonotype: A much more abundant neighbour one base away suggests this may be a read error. The CDR3 DNA reads TGCGCCAGCAGCCGGACAGGGGCCAAAGAGACCCAGTACTTC. Its protein product is CASSRTGAKETQYF. The chain uses TRBV5-1 and TRBJ2-5, with 9 bases aligning to TRBD1. CDR1 and CDR2 from the germline V gene are SGHRS and YFSETQ. This CDR3 is built from 14 residues. V was clipped by 4 bases and J by 3 bases; unmatched bases: 4.

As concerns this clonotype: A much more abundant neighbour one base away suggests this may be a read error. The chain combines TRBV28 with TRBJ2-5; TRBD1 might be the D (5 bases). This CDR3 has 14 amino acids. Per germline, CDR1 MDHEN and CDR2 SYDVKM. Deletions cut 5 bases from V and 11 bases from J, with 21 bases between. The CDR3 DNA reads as TGTGCCAGCAGTCCCCCCGGGCAGGGCAATGAGCAGTACTTC. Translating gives CASSPPGQGNEQYF.

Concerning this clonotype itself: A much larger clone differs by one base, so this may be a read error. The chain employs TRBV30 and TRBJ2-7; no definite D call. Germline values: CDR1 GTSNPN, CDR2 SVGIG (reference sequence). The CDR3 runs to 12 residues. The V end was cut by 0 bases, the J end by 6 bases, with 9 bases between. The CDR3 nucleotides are TGTGCCTGGAGTGTGGGCCCCGGCGAGCAGTACTTC. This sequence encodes CAWSVGPGEQYF. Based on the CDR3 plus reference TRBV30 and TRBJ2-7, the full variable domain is SQTIHQWPATLVQPVGSPLSLECTVEGTSNPNLYWYRQAAGRGLQLLFYSVGIGQISSEVPQNLSASRPQDRQFILSSKKLLLSDSGFYLCAWSVGPGEQYFGPGTRLTVT.

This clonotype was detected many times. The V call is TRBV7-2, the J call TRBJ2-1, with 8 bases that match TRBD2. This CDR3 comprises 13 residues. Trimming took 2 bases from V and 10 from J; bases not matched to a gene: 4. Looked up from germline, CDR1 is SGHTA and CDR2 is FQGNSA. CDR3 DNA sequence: TGTGCCAGCAGCTTAATACGGGGGGGGGAGCAGTTCTTC. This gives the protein CASSLIRGGEQFF.

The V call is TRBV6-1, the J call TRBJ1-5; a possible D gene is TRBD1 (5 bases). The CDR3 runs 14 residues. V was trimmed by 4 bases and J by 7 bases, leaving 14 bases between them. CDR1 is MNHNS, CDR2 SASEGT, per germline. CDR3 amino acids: CASSGGRGGQPQHF. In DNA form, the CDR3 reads TGTGCCAGCAGTGGGGGACGGGGAGGCCAGCCCCAGCATTTT.

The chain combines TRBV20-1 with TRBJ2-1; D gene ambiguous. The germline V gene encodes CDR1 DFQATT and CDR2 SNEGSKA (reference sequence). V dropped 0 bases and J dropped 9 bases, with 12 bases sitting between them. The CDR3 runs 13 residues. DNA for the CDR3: TGCAGTGCTAGAGATGTTCTAGTCGGTGAGCAGTTCTTC. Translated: CSARDVLVGEQFF.

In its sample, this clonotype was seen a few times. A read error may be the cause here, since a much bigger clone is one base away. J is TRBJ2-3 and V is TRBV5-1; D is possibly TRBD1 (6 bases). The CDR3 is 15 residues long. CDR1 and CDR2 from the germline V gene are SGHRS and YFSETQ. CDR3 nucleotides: TGCGCCAGCACCTGGACAGACTCTAGCACAGATACGCGGTATTTT. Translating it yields CASTWTDSSTDTRYF.

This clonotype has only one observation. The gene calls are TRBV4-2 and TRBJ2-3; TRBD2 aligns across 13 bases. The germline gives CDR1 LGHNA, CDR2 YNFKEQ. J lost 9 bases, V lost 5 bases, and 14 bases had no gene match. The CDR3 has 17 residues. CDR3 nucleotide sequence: TGTGCCAGCAGCAACCCCGGGACTAGCGGGGCCCCGGGGACGCAGTATTTT. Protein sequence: CASSNPGTSGAPGTQYF.

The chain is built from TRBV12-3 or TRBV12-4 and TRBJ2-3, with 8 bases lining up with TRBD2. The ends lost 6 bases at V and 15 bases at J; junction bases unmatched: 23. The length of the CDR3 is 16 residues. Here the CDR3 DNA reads TGTGCCAGCAGGGGATCAGCGGGGGCCCGCACAGATACGGAATATTTT. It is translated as CASRGSAGARTDTEYF.

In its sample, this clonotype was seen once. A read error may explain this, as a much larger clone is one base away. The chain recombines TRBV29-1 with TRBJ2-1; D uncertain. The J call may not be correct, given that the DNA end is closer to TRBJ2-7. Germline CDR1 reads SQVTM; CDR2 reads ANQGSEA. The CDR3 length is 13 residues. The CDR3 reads CSVAGVVVDEQYF. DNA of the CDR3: TGCAGCGTTGCGGGTGTCGTTGTCGATGAGCAGTACTTC.